The source of this T cell receptor beta chain is a study of cytomegalovirus exposure and HLA in healthy donors. Findings and caveats of the study: HLA-A and HLA-B allele assignments for most subjects were reportedly predicted accurately using TCR beta sequences. A list of 150 to 200 TCR beta chains associated with cytomegalovirus was given. Within an earlier analysis, most TCR beta V segments proved productive either about 87% or about 30% of the time. It was confirmed in vitro that a few of the CMV-associated chains were specific for CMV antigens.

Germline loops: CDR1 ENHRY, CDR2 SYGVKD. The CDR3 has 14 residues. The V and J ends lost 7 bases and 3 bases, in that order; junction bases with no gene match: 9. Primers included in the PCR were 60 Vbeta and 13 Jbeta primers. This table comes from immunoSEQ multiplex PCR, and its TCRdb copy is limited to in-frame clones, with some not included. The sample shows around 100,000 clones, around 74% of them seen only once. Comment on this clone: What it binds is unknown.

The gene calls are TRBV10-3 and TRBJ2-7; TRBD1 matches 7 bases. Sequencing was performed on PBMCs. The source of this sequence is a male donor in good health and CMV-seropositive. The CDR3 DNA follows: TGTGCCATCACCTCCCCGACAGGGAACTACGAGCAGTACTTC. Translated: CAITSPTGNYEQYF.